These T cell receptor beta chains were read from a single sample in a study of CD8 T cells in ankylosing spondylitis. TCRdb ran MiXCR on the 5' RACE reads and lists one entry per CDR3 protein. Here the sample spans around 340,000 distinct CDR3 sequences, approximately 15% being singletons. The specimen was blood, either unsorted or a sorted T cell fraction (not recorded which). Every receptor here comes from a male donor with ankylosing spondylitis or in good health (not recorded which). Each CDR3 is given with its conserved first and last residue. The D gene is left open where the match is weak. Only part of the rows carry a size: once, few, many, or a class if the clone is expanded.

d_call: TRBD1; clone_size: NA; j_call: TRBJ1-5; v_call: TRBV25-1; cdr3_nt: TGTGCCAGCAGTGGACAGGGTTGGAATCAGCCCCAGCATTTT; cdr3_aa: CASSGQGWNQPQHF
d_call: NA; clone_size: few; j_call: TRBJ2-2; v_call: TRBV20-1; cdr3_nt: TGCAGTGCTAGCGACAGGCTCAACACCGGGGAGCTGTTTTTT; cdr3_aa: CSASDRLNTGELFF
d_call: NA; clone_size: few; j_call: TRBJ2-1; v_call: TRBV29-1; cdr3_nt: TGCAGCGTTCGAACTCCTTACAATGAGCAGTTCTTC; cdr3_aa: CSVRTPYNEQFF
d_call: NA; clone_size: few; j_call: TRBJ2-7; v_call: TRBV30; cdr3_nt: TGTGCCTGGACGGACAGCCACGAGCAGTACTTC; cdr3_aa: CAWTDSHEQYF
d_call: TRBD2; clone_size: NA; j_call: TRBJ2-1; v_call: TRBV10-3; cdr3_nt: TGTGCCATTGGCGGGCGGGAGGGATACAATGAGCAGTTCTTC; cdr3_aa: CAIGGREGYNEQFF
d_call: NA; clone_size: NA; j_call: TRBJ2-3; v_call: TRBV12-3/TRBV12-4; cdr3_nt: TGTGCCAGCAGCTCCGGGACTCTAGCGTCCGATACGCAGTATTTT; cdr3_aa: CASSSGTLASDTQYF
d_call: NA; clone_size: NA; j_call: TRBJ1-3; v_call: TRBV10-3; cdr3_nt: TGTGCCATCAGTGGGGAGGGACCGTTCGGAGGCACCATATATTTT; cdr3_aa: CAISGEGPFGGTIYF
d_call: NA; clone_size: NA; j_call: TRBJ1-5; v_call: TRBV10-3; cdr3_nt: TGTGCCATCAAGCGGGGGCAAGGTCAGCCCCAGCATTTT; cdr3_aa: CAIKRGQGQPQHF
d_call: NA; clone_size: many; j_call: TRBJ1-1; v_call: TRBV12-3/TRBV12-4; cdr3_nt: TGTGCCAGCAGTTTAGCAGGGCCGTGGGCTTTCTTT; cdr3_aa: CASSLAGPWAFF
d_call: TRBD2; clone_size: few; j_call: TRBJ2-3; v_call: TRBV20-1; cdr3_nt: TGCAGCCCGGGACTAGCTAGTGGGGGCACAGATACGCAGTATTTT; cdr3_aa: CSPGLASGGTDTQYF
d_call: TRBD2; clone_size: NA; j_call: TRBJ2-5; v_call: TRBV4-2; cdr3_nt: TGTGCCAGCAGCCAGGGACGAAGCGGGGAAGAGACCCAGTACTTC; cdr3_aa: CASSQGRSGEETQYF
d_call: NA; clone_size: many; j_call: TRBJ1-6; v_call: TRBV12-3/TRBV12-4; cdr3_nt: TGTGCCAGCAGTTTCGGGGATTCACCCCTCCACTTT; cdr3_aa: CASSFGDSPLHF
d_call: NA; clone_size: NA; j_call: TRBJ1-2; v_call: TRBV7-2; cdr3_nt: TGTGCCAGCAACCAAGGGGGGGGCGGCTATGGCTACACCTTC; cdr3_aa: CASNQGGGGYGYTF
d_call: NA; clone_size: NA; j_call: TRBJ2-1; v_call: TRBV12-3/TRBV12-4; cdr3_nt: TGTGCCAGCACCCTATATGGGACCCCTGGAAATGAGCAGTTCTTC; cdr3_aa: CASTLYGTPGNEQFF
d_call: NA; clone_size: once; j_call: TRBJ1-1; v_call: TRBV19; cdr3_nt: TGTGCCAGTAGCAACCGTACACGGGAGAACACTGAAGCTTTCTTT; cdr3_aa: CASSNRTRENTEAFF
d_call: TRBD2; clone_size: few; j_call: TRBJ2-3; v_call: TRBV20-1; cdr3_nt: TGCAGTGCTACGAGAGCGGGGGAAAGCACAGATACGCAGTATTTT; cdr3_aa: CSATRAGESTDTQYF
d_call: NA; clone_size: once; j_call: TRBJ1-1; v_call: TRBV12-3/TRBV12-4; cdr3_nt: TGTGCCAGCAGCTCGAACAGGGTCATGAACACTGAAGCTTTCTTT; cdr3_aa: CASSSNRVMNTEAFF
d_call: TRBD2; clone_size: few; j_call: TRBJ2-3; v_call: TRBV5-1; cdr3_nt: TGCGCCAGCAGCCAAGCGGGGAGCACAGATACGCAGTATTTT; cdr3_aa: CASSQAGSTDTQYF
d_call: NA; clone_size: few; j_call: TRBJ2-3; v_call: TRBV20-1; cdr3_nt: TGCAGTGCTAGAATCGGCACAGATACGCAGTATTTT; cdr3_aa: CSARIGTDTQYF
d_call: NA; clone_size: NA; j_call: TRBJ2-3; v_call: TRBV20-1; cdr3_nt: TGCAGTGCTAGCCTGCGGCAGGGGAGAACCTTCACAGATACGCAGTATTTT; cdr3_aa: CSASLRQGRTFTDTQYF
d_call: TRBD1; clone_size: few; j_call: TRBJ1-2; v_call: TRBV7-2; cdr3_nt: TGTGCCAGCAGCTTAGAGGGGGACAGAGCTAACTATGGCTACACCTTC; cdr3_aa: CASSLEGDRANYGYTF
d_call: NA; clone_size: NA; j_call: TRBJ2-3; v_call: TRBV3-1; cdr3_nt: TGTGCCAGCAGCCAATCAGGCGCGAGGAGCACAGATACGCAGTATTTT; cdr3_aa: CASSQSGARSTDTQYF
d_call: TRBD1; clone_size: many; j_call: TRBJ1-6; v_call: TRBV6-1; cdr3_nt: TGTGCCAGCGGGGACAGGGATAATTCACCCCTCCACTTT; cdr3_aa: CASGDRDNSPLHF
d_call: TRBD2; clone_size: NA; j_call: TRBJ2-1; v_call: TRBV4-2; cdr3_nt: TGTGCCAGCAGCCAAGAAGGGTGGCTAGCGGGTAACTCCTACAATGAGCAGTTCTTC; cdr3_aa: CASSQEGWLAGNSYNEQFF
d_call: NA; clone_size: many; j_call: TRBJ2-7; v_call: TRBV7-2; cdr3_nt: TGTGCCAGCAGCTTAGAGGGAGATGTCTACGCGGGGGAGCAGTACTTC; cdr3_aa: CASSLEGDVYAGEQYF
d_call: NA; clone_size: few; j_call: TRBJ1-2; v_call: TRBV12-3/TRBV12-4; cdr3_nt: TGTGCCAGCAGTCAGACCCCGGGGTATGGCTACACCTTC; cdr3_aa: CASSQTPGYGYTF
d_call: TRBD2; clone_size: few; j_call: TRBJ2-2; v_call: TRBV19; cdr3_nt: TGTGCCAGTGCCCGGGGGGGAACTATTAACACCGGGGAGCTGTTTTTT; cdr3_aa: CASARGGTINTGELFF
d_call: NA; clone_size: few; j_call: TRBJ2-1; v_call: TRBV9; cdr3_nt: TGTGCCAGCAGCGTAGTGGCGAGTGAGCAGTTCTTC; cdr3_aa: CASSVVASEQFF
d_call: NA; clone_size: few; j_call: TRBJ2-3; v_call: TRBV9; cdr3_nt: TGTGCCAGCAGCGTATCGGGCCCCAGCACAGATACGCAGTATTTT; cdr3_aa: CASSVSGPSTDTQYF
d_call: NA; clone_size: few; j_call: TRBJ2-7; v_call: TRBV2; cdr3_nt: TGTGCCAGCAGGGTTTTGGGGAACGAGCAGTACTTC; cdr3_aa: CASRVLGNEQYF
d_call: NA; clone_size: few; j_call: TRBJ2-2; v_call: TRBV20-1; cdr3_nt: TGCAGTGCTAGACGCAGGGGTAACACCGGGGAGCTGTTTTTT; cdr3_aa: CSARRRGNTGELFF
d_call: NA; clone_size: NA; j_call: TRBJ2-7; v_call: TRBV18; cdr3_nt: TGTGCCAGCTCACCACCGGTTAATCGTGGAAAGGACGAGCAGTACTTC; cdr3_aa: CASSPPVNRGKDEQYF
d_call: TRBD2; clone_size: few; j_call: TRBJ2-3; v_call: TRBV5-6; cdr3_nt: TGTGCCAGCAGCTTAACGGGACTAGCCTTCACAGATACGCAGTATTTT; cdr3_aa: CASSLTGLAFTDTQYF
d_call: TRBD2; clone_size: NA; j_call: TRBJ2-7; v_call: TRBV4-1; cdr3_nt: TGCGCCAGCAGCCAAGAGGCGGGAGGGACACCCTACGAGCAGTACTTC; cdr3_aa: CASSQEAGGTPYEQYF
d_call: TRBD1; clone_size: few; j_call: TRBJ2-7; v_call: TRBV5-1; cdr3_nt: TGCGCCAGCAGCAGTTGGGACAGACTAAAGCAGTACTTC; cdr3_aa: CASSSWDRLKQYF
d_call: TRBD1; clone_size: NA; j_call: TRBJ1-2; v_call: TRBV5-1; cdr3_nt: TGCGCCAGCAGCGGAGGGACAGGGGGCGACTATGGCTACACCTTC; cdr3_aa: CASSGGTGGDYGYTF
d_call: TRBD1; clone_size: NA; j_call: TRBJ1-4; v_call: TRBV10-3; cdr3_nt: TGTGCCATCAGTGATCCGGGACAGTTAAGGGAAAAACTGTTTTTT; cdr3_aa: CAISDPGQLREKLFF
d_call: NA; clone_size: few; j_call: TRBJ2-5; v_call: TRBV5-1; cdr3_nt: TGCGCCAGCAGCTTGAGGCAGCAGCAAGAGACCCAGTACTTC; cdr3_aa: CASSLRQQQETQYF
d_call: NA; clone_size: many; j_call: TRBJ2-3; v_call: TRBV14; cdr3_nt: TGTGCCAGCAGCCTCTTAGCGTGGGCGGTTCCAGATACGCAGTATTTT; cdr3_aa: CASSLLAWAVPDTQYF
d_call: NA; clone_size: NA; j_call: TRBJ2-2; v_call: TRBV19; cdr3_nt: TGTGCCAGTAGTATAGATCACAGGGTAGGCACCGGGGAGCTGTTTTTT; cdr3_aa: CASSIDHRVGTGELFF
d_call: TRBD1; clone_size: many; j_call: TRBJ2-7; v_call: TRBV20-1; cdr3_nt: TGCAGTGCTAGATCATTGCCCCGGGACAGGCTTTCCTACGAGCAGTACTTC; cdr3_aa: CSARSLPRDRLSYEQYF
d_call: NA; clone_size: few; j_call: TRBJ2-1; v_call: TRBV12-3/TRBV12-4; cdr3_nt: TGTGCCAGCAGATGGGACGGGGATGAACAGTTCTTC; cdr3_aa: CASRWDGDEQFF
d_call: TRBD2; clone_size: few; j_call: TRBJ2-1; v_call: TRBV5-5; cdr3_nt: TGTGCCAGCAGCTACCTAGCGGGAGGGCTGGATGAGCAGTTCTTC; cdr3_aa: CASSYLAGGLDEQFF
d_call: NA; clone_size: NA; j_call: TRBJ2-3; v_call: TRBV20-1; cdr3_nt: TGCAGTGCTAGTTTAGGCCCAGATACGCAGTATTTT; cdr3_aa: CSASLGPDTQYF
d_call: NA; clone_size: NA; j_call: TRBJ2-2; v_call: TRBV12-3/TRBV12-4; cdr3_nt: TGTGCCAGCAGTTTAGGGCAGTACACCGGGGAGCTGTTTTTT; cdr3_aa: CASSLGQYTGELFF
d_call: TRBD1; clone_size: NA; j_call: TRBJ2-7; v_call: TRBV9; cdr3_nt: TGTGCCAGCAGCCGGGACAGGGTTTCTGCCGAGCAGTACTTC; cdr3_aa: CASSRDRVSAEQYF
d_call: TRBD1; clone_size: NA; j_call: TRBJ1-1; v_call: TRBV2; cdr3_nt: TGTGCCAGCCGGTGGACAGGACTTGAAGCTTTCTTT; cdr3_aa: CASRWTGLEAFF
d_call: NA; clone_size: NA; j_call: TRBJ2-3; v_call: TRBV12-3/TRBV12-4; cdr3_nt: TGTGCCAGCCATCGGACCACCCGAACCCCAGATACGCAGTATTTT; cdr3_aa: CASHRTTRTPDTQYF
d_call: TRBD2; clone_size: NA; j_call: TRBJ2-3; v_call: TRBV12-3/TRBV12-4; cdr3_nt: TGTGCCAGCAGTATCCGACTAGCGGAGATGACAGATACGCAGTATTTT; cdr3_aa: CASSIRLAEMTDTQYF
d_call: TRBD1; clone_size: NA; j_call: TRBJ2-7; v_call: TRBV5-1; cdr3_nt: TGCGCCAGCAGTTCCGGACAGGGCTTAACCTACGAGCAGTACTTC; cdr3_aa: CASSSGQGLTYEQYF